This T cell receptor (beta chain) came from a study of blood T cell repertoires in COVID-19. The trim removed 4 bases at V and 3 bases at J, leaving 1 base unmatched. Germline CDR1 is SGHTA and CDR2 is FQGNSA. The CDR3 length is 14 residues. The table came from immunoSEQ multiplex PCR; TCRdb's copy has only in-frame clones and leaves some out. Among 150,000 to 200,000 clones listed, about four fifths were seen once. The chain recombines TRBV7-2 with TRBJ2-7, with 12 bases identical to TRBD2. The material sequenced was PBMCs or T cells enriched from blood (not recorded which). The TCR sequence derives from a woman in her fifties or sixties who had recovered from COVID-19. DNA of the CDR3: TGTGCCAGCAGCTCACTAGCGGGGGGCTACGAGCAGTACTTC. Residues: CASSSLAGGYEQYF.